A single T cell receptor beta chain is shown here with its context. This sample stems from a study of cytomegalovirus exposure and HLA in healthy donors. About the research overall: HLA-typed donors contributed some 87 million unique TCRs, which were held in an early data release.

With V trimmed by 1 base and J by 3 bases, 2 bases remained unmatched. Germline CDR1 is SGHTA and CDR2 is FQGNSA. This CDR3 is built from 15 residues. This PCR relied on a set of 60 Vbeta primers and 13 Jbeta primers. Assay: immunoSEQ multiplex PCR; the TCRdb copy retains only in-frame clones and omits some. The sample contains approximately 150,000 clones, about 80% of which appear only once. The receptor comes from a woman in her 50s in good health and CMV-seronegative. The chain is built from TRBV7-2 and TRBJ1-1; TRBD1 agrees at 10 bases. Material for sequencing was PBMCs. In nucleotides, the CDR3 is TGTGCCAGCAGCTTAGAGGGACAGGGGTACACTGAAGCTTTCTTT. It translates to CASSLEGQGYTEAFF.